The rows below give T cell receptor beta chains drawn from one sample of a study of early T cells in non-severe SARS-CoV-2 infection. MiXCR, run by TCRdb on the 5' RACE reads, gives a single entry per CDR3 protein. The table shows fewer than 30,000 distinct CDR3 sequences, with roughly 5.3% occurring only once. The sequencing sample was made of whole blood. These receptors were obtained from an adult who was a healthcare worker with PCR-confirmed SARS-CoV-2 infection or an uninfected control (not recorded which). CDR3s include the opening cysteine and the closing phenylalanine or tryptophan. Not every row has a clone size; where given, it reads once, few, many or a size class.

j_call: TRBJ1-2
v_call: TRBV30
cdr3_length: 16
clone_size: many
cdr3_aa: CACIKDMGGPRYGYTF

j_call: TRBJ2-7
v_call: TRBV6-5
cdr3_length: 15
clone_size: many
cdr3_aa: CASSLAPGLNYEQYF

j_call: TRBJ1-2
v_call: TRBV20-1
cdr3_length: 11
clone_size: many
cdr3_aa: CSARLNYGYTF

j_call: TRBJ1-6
v_call: TRBV7-2
cdr3_length: 18
clone_size: many
cdr3_aa: CASSLVRIYRAPNSPLHF

j_call: TRBJ1-5
v_call: TRBV4-1
cdr3_length: 14
clone_size: many
cdr3_aa: CASSRKRVHQPQHF

j_call: TRBJ2-7
v_call: TRBV20-1
cdr3_length: 12
clone_size: many
cdr3_aa: CSAPGQYYEQYF

j_call: TRBJ2-7
v_call: TRBV4-1
cdr3_length: 14
clone_size: NA
cdr3_aa: CASNQGDLSYEQYF

j_call: TRBJ2-7
v_call: TRBV28
cdr3_length: 14
clone_size: NA
cdr3_aa: CASSFSQGRYEQYF

j_call: TRBJ1-1
v_call: TRBV29-1
cdr3_length: 13
clone_size: NA
cdr3_aa: CSVDRQVNTEAFF

j_call: TRBJ2-3
v_call: TRBV15
cdr3_length: 13
clone_size: NA
cdr3_aa: CATSRDLWGAGYF

j_call: TRBJ1-5
v_call: TRBV6-5
cdr3_length: 15
clone_size: many
cdr3_aa: CASSYTWTGDQPQHF

j_call: TRBJ2-1
v_call: TRBV23-1
cdr3_length: 17
clone_size: many
cdr3_aa: CASRDTLGLPPYNEQFF

j_call: TRBJ1-1
v_call: TRBV7-9
cdr3_length: 15
clone_size: NA
cdr3_aa: CASSFGRDRGTEAFF

j_call: TRBJ2-3
v_call: TRBV4-2
cdr3_length: 16
clone_size: many
cdr3_aa: CASSQELAGPTDTQYF

j_call: TRBJ2-7
v_call: TRBV7-6
cdr3_length: 16
clone_size: medium-sized
cdr3_aa: CASSLGGRATHYEQYF

j_call: TRBJ1-3
v_call: TRBV29-1
cdr3_length: 13
clone_size: medium-sized
cdr3_aa: CSASYSGGDTIYF